Reported below is one T cell receptor (beta chain). The data belong to a study of blood T cell repertoires in COVID-19. Study at large: Researchers got acute and convalescent COVID-19 samples from the United States, Italy and Spain. Sample material is recorded as cDNA or gDNA derived from T cells, B-cell-depleted T cells, or PBMCs.

The CDR3 runs 15 residues. From germline, CDR1 is LGHNA and CDR2 YSLEER. The junction had 4 bases not matched to a gene; V was cut back by 4 bases and J by 3 bases. Per the authors' pipeline: Reference gene primer amplification in the assay estimated nucleated cell counts. Method: immunoSEQ multiplex PCR; TCRdb's copy keeps in-frame clones and lacks some. The D gene and trimming were derived from the DNA, and the V and J assignments and clone size from that table. Found here are 150,000 to 200,000 clones, roughly four fifths of them singletons; the top ten hold 15% to 20%. The source is a woman over 75 with acute or convalescent COVID-19. The sequenced material came from peripheral blood. The V gene is TRBV4-3, the J gene TRBJ2-2; 8 bases map to TRBD1. In DNA form, the CDR3 reads TGCGCCAGCAGCCCCCGGACAGGGTACACCGGGGAGCTGTTTTTT. This sequence encodes CASSPRTGYTGELFF.